The clone carrying this T cell receptor (beta chain) was seen a few times. Thyroid surgery was performed in patients who had received no treatment beforehand. This sample stems from a study of metastatic and nonmetastatic thyroid tumors. Source study methods: Built for papillary thyroid cancer, a distant-metastasis classifier drew on CDR3 differences across clinicopathological groups. TCRdb recomputed clones from the PCR reads via MiXCR. TCRdb, rather than the study authors, made the V and J calls. The sample consists of around 45,000 clones, roughly 3.1% of them appearing once. The CDR3 is made up of 14 amino acids. The V gene's germline CDR1 is MDHEN and CDR2 SYDVKM. V lost 5 bases and J lost 4, with 12 bases in between.

The source is a female donor with papillary thyroid cancer or a benign thyroid nodule (not recorded which). Some clones in this sample may be carry-over from other donors' samples. Sequencing used blood. The rearrangement joins TRBV28 to TRBJ2-1; possible D gene TRBD2, 5 bases. CDR3 residues: CASSPSLAYNEQFF. The DNA for the CDR3 is TGTGCCAGCAGTCCGTCTCTAGCTTACAATGAGCAGTTCTTC.